This passage covers 30 T cell receptor beta chains from one sample sequenced in a study of cytomegalovirus exposure and HLA in healthy donors. It was with 60 Vbeta and 13 Jbeta primers that the PCR ran. Profiling relied on immunoSEQ multiplex PCR, and the TCRdb table lists in-frame clones only, not all of them. The data hold some 200,000 clones, with 84% observed a single time. Material for sequencing was PBMCs. These receptors came from a woman in her fifties or sixties in good health and CMV-seropositive.

The CDR3 loop is CASSEDRGQWNQPQHF. The CDR3, as DNA: TGCGCCAGCAGTGAGGATAGGGGGCAGTGGAATCAGCCCCAGCATTTT. V and J are TRBV10-2 and TRBJ1-5, with TRBD1 identical over 7 bases. CDR3 size: 16 residues. Trimming cost V 2 bases and J 4 bases; bases outside gene matches: 8. The germline V gene has CDR1 WSHSY and CDR2 SAAADI.

This clone was seen a handful of times. This chain uses TRBV10-3 with TRBJ2-1; 10 bases are shared with TRBD2. Trimming took 5 bases from V and 5 from J; bases not matched to a gene: 6. Germline-derived CDR1 and CDR2 are ENHRY and SYGVKD. This CDR3 is built from 15 residues. CDR3 residues: CAISSLAGANNEQFF. The CDR3 bases are TGTGCCATCAGTTCGCTAGCGGGGGCTAACAATGAGCAGTTCTTC.

This chain joins TRBV19 and TRBJ2-3, with 9 bases matching TRBD2. The CDR3 is 14 residues long. CDR1 and CDR2 (germline): LNHDA, SQIVND (reference sequence). V lost 7 bases to trimming and J lost 5 bases; unmatched junction nucleotides: 7. CDR3 nucleotide sequence: TGTGCCAGTAACAGCGGGGGGCTTGGAGATACGCAGTATTTT. Its protein is CASNSGGLGDTQYF.

The chain couples TRBV4-2 to TRBJ2-3; TRBD2 aligns across 16 bases. Germline CDR1 reads LGHNA; CDR2 reads YNFKEQ. V lost 4 bases and J lost 4; bases outside the gene matches: 5. The CDR3 has 17 residues. As DNA, the CDR3 is TGTGCCAGCAGCCTCGGGACTAGCGGGGGGGCCCCAGATACGCAGTATTTT. It codes for CASSLGTSGGAPDTQYF.

The CDR3: CACRGWEVTFF. Here the CDR3 DNA reads TGTGCCTGTAGAGGTTGGGAGGTGACTTTCTTT. This sequence joins TRBV30 and TRBJ1-1; D gene ambiguous. Germline-derived CDR1 and CDR2 are GTSNPN and SVGIG (reference sequence). The CDR3 runs to 11 residues. V lost 6 bases, J lost 12 bases, and 17 bases lay in between. Looking up the rest from reference TRBV30 and TRBJ1-1 gives the full variable domain: SQTIHQWPATLVQPVGSPLSLECTVEGTSNPNLYWYRQAAGRGLQLLFYSVGIGQISSEVPQNLSASRPQDRQFILSSKKLLLSDSGFYLCACRGWEVTFFGQGTRLTVV.

The chain joins TRBV18 to TRBJ1-1, with D tentatively TRBD1 (6 bases). The V gene's germline CDR1 is KGHSH and CDR2 LQKENI. Trimming took 2 bases from V and 4 from J, leaving 17 bases between them. The CDR3 length is 16 residues. This CDR3 reads CASSPSGLGAGTEAFF. As DNA, the CDR3 is TGTGCCAGCTCACCATCGGGATTGGGGGCTGGCACTGAAGCTTTCTTT.

This clone was seen a handful of times. This sequence joins TRBV4-1 and TRBJ2-7, with a tentative D call TRBD1 (6 bases). The germline V gene has CDR1 MGHRA and CDR2 YSYEKL. The CDR3 runs to 14 residues. Trimming left V 5 bases short and J 0 bases short, with 11 bases between. This CDR3 is CASSNRVGSYEQYF. For the CDR3, the DNA is TGCGCCAGCAGCAACAGGGTCGGCTCCTACGAGCAGTACTTC.

The rearrangement links TRBV28 to TRBJ1-6; possibly TRBD1 for D (6 bases). V was cut by 3 bases and J by 9 bases, with 6 bases left in between. This CDR3 region has 12 residues. Germline loops: CDR1 MDHEN, CDR2 SYDVKM. Here the CDR3 DNA reads TGTGCCAGCAGTTTGGGGGCTTCACCCCTCCACTTT. Translating it yields CASSLGASPLHF.

The V call is TRBV9, the J call TRBJ1-1; D is perhaps TRBD1 (5 bases). V was shortened by 4 bases and J by 0 bases, with 16 bases between the two germline ends. There are 16 residues in the CDR3. Germline V gene lookup returns CDR1 SGDLS and CDR2 YYNGEE. The CDR3 nucleotides read TGTGCCAGCAGCCCCTCCCTTCAGGGCCTGAACACTGAAGCTTTCTTT. Protein: CASSPSLQGLNTEAFF.

The chain combines TRBV9 with TRBJ2-5; D uncertain. V lost 2 bases to trimming and J lost 4 bases, with 12 bases between them. Germline CDR1 and CDR2: SGDLS and YYNGEE. The CDR3 loop spans 14 amino acids. The CDR3 sequence: CASSVGEALETQYF. Here the CDR3 DNA reads TGTGCCAGCAGCGTCGGAGAGGCGCTAGAGACCCAGTACTTC.

CDR3 loop: CASSPGTSGGVRGTQYF. The DNA for the CDR3 is TGTGCCAGCAGCCCTGGGACTAGCGGGGGAGTACGCGGGACCCAGTACTTC. This chain uses TRBV7-9 with TRBJ2-5; 14 bases are a match to TRBD2. This CDR3 has 17 amino acids. The germline CDR1 and CDR2 sequences are SEHNR and FQNEAQ (reference sequence). Trimming at V came to 5 bases and at J to 7 bases, leaving 12 bases not matched to a gene.

This clone appeared a few times. The chain links TRBV6-4 to TRBJ2-1, with 7 bases that match TRBD2. Germline CDR1 reads MRHNA; CDR2 reads SNTAGT. The CDR3 length is 16 residues. The V segment lost 3 bases and the J segment 3 bases; nucleotides outside the gene matches: 8. CDR3 residues: CASSDLGGGNYNEQFF. The CDR3, as DNA: TGTGCCAGCAGTGATCTGGGGGGGGGTAACTACAATGAGCAGTTCTTC.

This chain links TRBV18 with TRBJ1-1; D not certain. CDR1 KGHSH and CDR2 LQKENI come from the germline V gene. The CDR3 spans 15 residues. V dropped 4 bases and J dropped 1 base, with 13 bases sitting between them. Here the CDR3 reads CASSLSDNANTEAFF. The CDR3 nucleotides read TGTGCCAGCTCACTCTCCGACAATGCGAACACTGAAGCTTTCTTT.

The chain links TRBV11-3 to TRBJ2-5; tentative D call: TRBD1 (6 bases). Germline V gene data show CDR1 as SGHNT and CDR2 as YENEEA. V shed 5 bases and J shed 1 base, with 11 bases lying between them. The CDR3 totals 14 residues. The CDR3 reads CASSRDRTQETQYF. CDR3 nucleotide sequence: TGTGCCAGCAGCCGTGACAGGACCCAAGAGACCCAGTACTTC.

The J gene is TRBJ2-4, the V gene TRBV5-4; D is perhaps TRBD2 (7 bases). Per the germline V gene, CDR1 is SGHNT and CDR2 is YYREEE (reference sequence). Trimming cost V 0 bases and J 6 bases, with 16 bases left between them. This CDR3 region has 16 residues. The CDR3 sequence is CASSLGSGGAGNIQYF. Written as DNA, the CDR3 is TGTGCCAGCAGCTTGGGGTCGGGGGGCGCGGGAAACATTCAGTACTTC.

V is TRBV5-1 and J is TRBJ1-2; TRBD1 aligns across 9 bases. Germline V gene data show CDR1 as SGHRS and CDR2 as YFSETQ. The CDR3 has 14 residues. V gave up 4 bases and J gave up 2 bases; unmatched junction bases: 3. The DNA of the CDR3 is TGCGCCAGCAGCGCCGGGACAGGGAACTATGGCTACACCTTC. This codes for CASSAGTGNYGYTF.

The rearrangement uses TRBV28 and TRBJ1-1; 9 bases map to TRBD1. Germline CDR1 is MDHEN and CDR2 is SYDVKM. The junction had 0 bases not matched to a gene; V was cut back by 6 bases and J by 4 bases. The CDR3 loop spans 12 amino acids. In DNA form, the CDR3 reads TGTGCCAGCAGGGACAGGGGCACTGAAGCTTTCTTT. The encoded protein is CASRDRGTEAFF.

V and J are TRBV28 and TRBJ2-7; 7 bases are a match to TRBD1. The CDR3 runs 15 residues. CDR1 is MDHEN, CDR2 SYDVKM, per germline. With V trimmed by 3 bases and J by 3 bases, 8 bases remained unmatched. The CDR3 DNA follows: TGTGCCAGCAGTTTTCCAGGGGGTGTAATCTACGAGCAGTACTTC. It is translated as CASSFPGGVIYEQYF. The full variable domain, with the rest looked up from reference TRBV28 and TRBJ2-7, is DVKVTQSSRYLVKRTGEKVFLECVQDMDHENMFWYRQDPGLGLRLIYFSYDVKMKEKGDIPEGYSVSREKKERFSLILESASTNQTSMYLCASSFPGGVIYEQYFGPGTRLTVT.

The chain recombines TRBV27 with TRBJ2-1, with D possibly matching TRBD2 (5 bases). Trimming took off 6 bases at V and 7 bases at J, with 16 bases between the two ends. Germline loops: CDR1 MNHEY, CDR2 SMNVEV (reference sequence). The CDR3 has 14 residues. CDR3 sequence reads: CASSRVEGVNEQFF. The CDR3 DNA reads TGTGCCAGCAGCCGAGTAGAGGGCGTGAATGAGCAGTTCTTC.

This CDR3 is CASTPAGYNQPQHF. In DNA, the CDR3 is TGTGCCAGCACCCCAGCAGGATACAATCAGCCCCAGCATTTT. The chain joins TRBV6-6 to TRBJ1-5; D remains unclear. V lost 7 bases and J 3 bases, leaving 13 bases between the germline ends. Germline V gene sequence: CDR1 MNHNY, CDR2 SVGAGI (reference sequence). This CDR3 comprises 14 residues.

The chain uses TRBV7-9 and TRBJ2-3; no clear D. The length of the CDR3 is 15 residues. Trimming took off 2 bases at V and 5 bases at J, with 14 bases between the two ends. Germline V gene sequence: CDR1 SEHNR, CDR2 FQNEAQ (reference sequence). CDR3 amino acids: CASSLPTEVQDTQYF. CDR3 DNA: TGTGCCAGCAGCTTACCCACTGAGGTACAAGATACGCAGTATTTT.

The rearrangement uses TRBV7-3 and TRBJ2-1, with D perhaps TRBD1 (6 bases). CDR1 is SGHTA, CDR2 FQGTGA, per germline. Trimming took off 0 bases at V and 5 bases at J, with 11 bases between the two ends. The CDR3 is 15 residues long. The CDR3 region has the DNA TGTGCCAGCAGCTTAACCTCAGGGGCGGACAATGAGCAGTTCTTC. This translates into CASSLTSGADNEQFF.

The chain has TRBV9 and TRBJ2-7; TRBD2 agrees at 11 bases. Germline CDR1 is SGDLS and CDR2 is YYNGEE. This CDR3 contains 15 residues. With V trimmed by 3 bases and J by 6 bases, 8 bases remained unmatched. The DNA for the CDR3 is TGTGCCAGCAGCGCCCCCGGGACTAGCGGTTCCGAGCAGTACTTC. Residues: CASSAPGTSGSEQYF.

The chain employs TRBV6-1 and TRBJ2-3; D possibly corresponds to TRBD2 (7 bases). CDR3 size: 15 residues. V lost 4 bases to trimming and J lost 1 base, with 12 bases between them. The germline gives CDR1 MNHNS, CDR2 SASEGT. CDR3 coding DNA: TGTGCCAGCAGTGCGGGGGGCGCTCGCACAGATACGCAGTATTTT. Translation: CASSAGGARTDTQYF.

This chain connects TRBV29-1 to TRBJ1-1; maybe TRBD1 (5 bases). Per germline, CDR1 SQVTM and CDR2 ANQGSEA. This CDR3 region has 12 residues. Trimming left V 7 bases short and J 0 bases short, with 9 bases between. CDR3 sequence: CSASTVNTEAFF. The CDR3 DNA sequence: TGCAGCGCCTCGACAGTGAACACTGAAGCTTTCTTT.

The chain couples TRBV15 to TRBJ1-2, with a tentative D call TRBD1 (5 bases). Per germline, CDR1 LNHNV and CDR2 YYDKDF (reference sequence). The germline V and J ends were trimmed by 5 bases and 6 bases, with 22 bases remaining between them. The CDR3 sequence is 16 residues long. DNA for the CDR3: TGTGCCACCAGCCCCGCCGGTAAGGGGAAAATTGATGGCTACACCTTC. Amino acids: CATSPAGKGKIDGYTF.

The chain carries TRBV5-1 and TRBJ2-1; D is unclear. CDR1 SGHRS and CDR2 YFSETQ come from the germline V gene. The CDR3 has 16 residues. V shed 2 bases and J shed 3 bases, with 15 bases lying between them. CDR3 coding DNA: TGCGCCAGCAGCTTTCAGGCCTCGGAAGGCTACAATGAGCAGTTCTTC. This sequence encodes CASSFQASEGYNEQFF.

This sequence joins TRBV7-2 and TRBJ2-2, with a weak D call TRBD1 (6 bases). The germline V and J ends were trimmed by 3 bases and 7 bases, with 15 bases remaining between them. The CDR3 sequence is 15 residues long. Germline V gene lookup returns CDR1 SGHTA and CDR2 FQGNSA. DNA for the CDR3: TGTGCCAGCAGCTTCCGACAGGATACCCACGGGGAGCTGTTTTTT. This translates into CASSFRQDTHGELFF.

This chain links TRBV19 with TRBJ2-2, with D perhaps matching TRBD1 (6 bases). The CDR3 sequence is 15 residues long. The germline CDR1 and CDR2 sequences are LNHDA and SQIVND (reference sequence). With 2 bases removed from V and 4 bases from J, the gap between germline ends came to 11 bases. The CDR3 loop reads CASSITFRGTGELFF. DNA of the CDR3: TGTGCCAGTAGTATAACCTTCAGGGGCACCGGGGAGCTGTTTTTT.

The V and J genes are TRBV4-1 and TRBJ2-1, with 9 bases fitting TRBD1. The CDR3 spans 13 residues. V lost 4 bases and J lost 5; bases outside the gene matches: 0. Germline V gives CDR1 MGHRA, CDR2 YSYEKL. The CDR3 DNA sequence: TGCGCCAGCAGCCGGACAGGGGACAATGAGCAGTTCTTC. This sequence encodes CASSRTGDNEQFF.